This TCR beta chain was obtained from a study of blood T cells in healthy people across ages. Deletions cut 5 bases from V and 4 bases from J, with 17 bases between. The CDR3 runs to 15 residues. The germline gives CDR1 MDHEN, CDR2 SYDVKM. The authors ran a second PCR of about 7 to 11 cycles using a sample-barcoded 5' primer and a J-beta primer mix. TCRdb fed the 5' RACE reads into MiXCR, producing one record per CDR3 protein. Of fewer than 900,000 distinct CDR3 sequences listed, more than 40% are singletons. This chain connects TRBV28 to TRBJ2-5; possibly TRBD1 for D (7 bases). Sequenced sample: blood. This clonotype originated in an older woman in good health. The CDR3 loop reads CASSPIRQGGETQYF. CDR3 DNA: TGTGCCAGCAGTCCTATACGACAGGGAGGAGAGACCCAGTACTTC.